This T cell receptor beta chain appears in the sequencing data of a study of shared clonotypes between healthy human individuals. The assay ran at deep level. An even split of each subset's genomic DNA across several immunoSEQ plates was performed. The table came from immunoSEQ multiplex PCR; TCRdb's copy has only in-frame clones and leaves some out. The sample consists of 650,000 to 700,000 clones, 90% of them appearing once. The germline V gene encodes CDR1 SGDLS and CDR2 YYNGEE. The CDR3 spans 20 residues. V was pared by 3 bases and J by 5 bases, with 33 bases between. Sequencing input: memory CD8+ T cells from PBMCs. Subset specified: CD45RO+ cells pooled with CCR7-negative TemRA cells. The chain uses TRBV9 and TRBJ2-7; possible D gene TRBD1, 7 bases. The clonotype originates from a man aged 18-30 years in good health. Some clones in this sample may be carry-over from other donors' samples. The DNA for the CDR3 is TGTGCCAGCAGCGCCCGTTTTAAGTTTCCCGGGGGACAGAGTTTGGACGAGCAGTACTTC. It translates to CASSARFKFPGGQSLDEQYF.